One TCR beta chain is described in this entry. Its antigen is as yet unknown. In chemo-refractory metastatic non-small-cell lung cancer, patients got ipilimumab CTLA-4 blockade together with focal radiation. Measured with immunoSEQ multiplex PCR; TCRdb has only the in-frame clones, and not every one. The profile shows around 37,000 clones, about 69% of them singletons. Germline-derived CDR1 and CDR2 are KGHSH and LQKENI. The CDR3 is made up of 15 amino acids. V was clipped by 3 bases and J by 2 bases, with 13 bases between them. The sample is drawn from a study of radiotherapy plus CTLA-4 blockade in lung cancer. Study results and caveats: After treatment with radiotherapy plus ipilimumab, TCR clones that came from the tumor expanded in blood. Reportedly, early blood T cell clone dynamics best predicted response, with interferon-beta.

Here the sequenced sample was peripheral blood, taken from a patient treated with radiotherapy plus ipilimumab. The V call is TRBV18, the J call TRBJ2-5; possible D gene TRBD1, 6 bases. The source is a human donor with non-small cell lung cancer that progressed on radiotherapy plus ipilimumab. In DNA form, the CDR3 reads TGTGCCAGCTCACCCCCCCGGCAGGGGCAAGAGACCCAGTACTTC. This sequence encodes CASSPPRQGQETQYF. Complete variable domain (other parts from reference TRBV18 and TRBJ2-5): NAGVMQNPRHLVRRRGQEARLRCSPMKGHSHVYWYRQLPEEGLKFMVYLQKENIIDESGMPKERFSAEFPKEGPSILRIQQVVRGDSAAYFCASSPPRQGQETQYFGPGTRLLVL.